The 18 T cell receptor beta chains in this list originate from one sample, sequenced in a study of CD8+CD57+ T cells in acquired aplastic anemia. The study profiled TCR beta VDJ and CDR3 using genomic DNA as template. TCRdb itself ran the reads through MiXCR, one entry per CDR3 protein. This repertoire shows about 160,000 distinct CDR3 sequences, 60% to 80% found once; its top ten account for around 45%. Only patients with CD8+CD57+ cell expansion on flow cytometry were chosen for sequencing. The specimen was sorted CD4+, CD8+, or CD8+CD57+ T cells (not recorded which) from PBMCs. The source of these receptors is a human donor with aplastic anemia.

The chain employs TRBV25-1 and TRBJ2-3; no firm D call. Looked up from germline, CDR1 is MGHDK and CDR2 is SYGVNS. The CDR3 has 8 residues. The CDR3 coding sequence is TGTGTCACAGATACGCAGTATTTT. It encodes CVTDTQYF.

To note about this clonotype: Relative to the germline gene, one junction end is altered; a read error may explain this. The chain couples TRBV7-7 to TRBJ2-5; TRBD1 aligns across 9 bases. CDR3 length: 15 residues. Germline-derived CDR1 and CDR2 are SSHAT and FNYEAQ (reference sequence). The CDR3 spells CAGSLGDRVLETQYF. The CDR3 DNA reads TGTGCCGGCAGCTTAGGGGACAGGGTATTAGAGACCCAGTACTTC.

CDR3: CASSRWSGGRLETQYF. CDR3 in DNA: TGTGCCAGCAGCCGTTGGTCCGGGGGCCGGTTAGAGACCCAGTACTTC. The chain joins TRBV11-1 to TRBJ2-5; D is perhaps TRBD1 or TRBD2 (6 bases each). CDR3 length: 16 amino acids. Germline V gives CDR1 SGHAT, CDR2 FQDESV (reference sequence). V lost 5 bases, J lost 4 bases, and 20 bases lay in between.

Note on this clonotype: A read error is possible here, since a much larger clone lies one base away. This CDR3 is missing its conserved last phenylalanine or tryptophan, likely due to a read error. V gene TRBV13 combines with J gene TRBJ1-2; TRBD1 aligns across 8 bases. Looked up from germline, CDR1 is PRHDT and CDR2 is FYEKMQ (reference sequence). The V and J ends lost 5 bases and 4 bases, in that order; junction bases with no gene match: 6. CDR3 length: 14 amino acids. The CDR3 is CASSQGQAGYGYTL. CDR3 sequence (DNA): TGTGCCAGCAGCCAGGGACAGGCGGGCTATGGCTACACCCTC.

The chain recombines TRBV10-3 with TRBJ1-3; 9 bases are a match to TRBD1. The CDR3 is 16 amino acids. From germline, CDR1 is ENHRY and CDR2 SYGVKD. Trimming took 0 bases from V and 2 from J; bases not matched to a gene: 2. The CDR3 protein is CAISESGTGTGNTIYF. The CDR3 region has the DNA TGTGCCATCAGTGAGTCCGGGACAGGGACTGGAAACACCATATATTTT.

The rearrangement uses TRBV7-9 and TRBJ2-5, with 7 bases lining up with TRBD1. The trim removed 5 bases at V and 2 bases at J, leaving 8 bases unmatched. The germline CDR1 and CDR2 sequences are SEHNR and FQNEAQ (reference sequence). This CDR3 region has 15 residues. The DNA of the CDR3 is TGTGCCAGCAGCCTAATCGACAGGGCTCAAGAGACCCAGTACTTC. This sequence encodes CASSLIDRAQETQYF.

The CDR3 DNA is TGTGCCAGCAGCTTGGCCCGACCCCGGCCAGATACGCAGTATTTT. This codes for CASSLARPRPDTQYF. The chain employs TRBV5-8 and TRBJ2-3; D remains ambiguous. Germline V gene lookup returns CDR1 SGHTS and CDR2 YDEGEE. The CDR3 extends over 15 amino acids. Trimming left V 0 bases short and J 4 bases short, with 12 bases between.

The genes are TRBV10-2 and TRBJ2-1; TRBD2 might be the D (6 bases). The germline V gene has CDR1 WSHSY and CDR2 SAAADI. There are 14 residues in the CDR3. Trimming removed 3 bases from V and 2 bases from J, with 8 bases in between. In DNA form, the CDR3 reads TGCGCCAGCAGTGATAGCGGACCCTACAATGAGCAGTTCTTC. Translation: CASSDSGPYNEQFF.

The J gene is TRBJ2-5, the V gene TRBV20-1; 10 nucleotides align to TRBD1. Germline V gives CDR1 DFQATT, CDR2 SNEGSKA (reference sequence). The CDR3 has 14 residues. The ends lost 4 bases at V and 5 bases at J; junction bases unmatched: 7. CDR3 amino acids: CSATGQGSGETQYF. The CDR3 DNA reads TGCAGTGCTACGGGACAGGGGTCCGGGGAGACCCAGTACTTC.

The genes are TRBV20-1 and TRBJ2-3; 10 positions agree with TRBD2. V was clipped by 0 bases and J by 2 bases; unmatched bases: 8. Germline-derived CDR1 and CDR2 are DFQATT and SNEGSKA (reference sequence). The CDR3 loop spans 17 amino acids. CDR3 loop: CSARDLKRGGPTDTQYF. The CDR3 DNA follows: TGCAGTGCTAGAGATCTGAAGCGGGGGGGTCCCACAGATACGCAGTATTTT.

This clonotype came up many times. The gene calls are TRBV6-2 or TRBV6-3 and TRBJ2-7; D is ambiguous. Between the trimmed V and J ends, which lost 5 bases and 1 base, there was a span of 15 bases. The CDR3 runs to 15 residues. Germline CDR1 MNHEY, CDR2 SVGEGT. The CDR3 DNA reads TGTGCCAGCAGTAGGTTACTGCCTAATTCCTACGAGCAGTACGTC. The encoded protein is CASSRLLPNSYEQYV.

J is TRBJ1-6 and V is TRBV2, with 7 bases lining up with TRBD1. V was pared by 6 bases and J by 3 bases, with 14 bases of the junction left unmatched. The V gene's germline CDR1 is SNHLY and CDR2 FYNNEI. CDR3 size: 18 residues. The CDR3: CASSNRGPSLYYNSPLHF. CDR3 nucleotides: TGTGCCAGCAGCAACAGGGGACCTTCTCTGTACTATAATTCACCCCTCCACTTT.

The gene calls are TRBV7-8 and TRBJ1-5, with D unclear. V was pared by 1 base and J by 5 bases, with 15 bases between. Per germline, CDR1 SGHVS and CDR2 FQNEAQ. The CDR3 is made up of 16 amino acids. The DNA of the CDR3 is TGTGCCAGCAGCTTAGTGAGGGCCCTGGACCATCAGCCCCAGCATTTT. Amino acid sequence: CASSLVRALDHQPQHF.

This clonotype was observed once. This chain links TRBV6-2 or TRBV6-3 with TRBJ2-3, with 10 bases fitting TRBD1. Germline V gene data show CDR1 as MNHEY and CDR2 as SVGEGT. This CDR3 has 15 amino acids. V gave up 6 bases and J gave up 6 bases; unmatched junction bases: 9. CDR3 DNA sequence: TGTGCCAGCAGCAGGACAGGGGGAGACACCGATACGCAGTATTTT. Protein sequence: CASSRTGGDTDTQYF.

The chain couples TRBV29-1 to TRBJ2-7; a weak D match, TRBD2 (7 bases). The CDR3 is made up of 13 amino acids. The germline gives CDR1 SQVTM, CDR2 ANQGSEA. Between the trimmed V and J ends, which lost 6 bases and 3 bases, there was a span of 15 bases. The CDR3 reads CSVGGLGGYEQYF. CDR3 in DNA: TGCAGCGTGGGGGGGCTGGGCGGCTACGAGCAGTACTTC.

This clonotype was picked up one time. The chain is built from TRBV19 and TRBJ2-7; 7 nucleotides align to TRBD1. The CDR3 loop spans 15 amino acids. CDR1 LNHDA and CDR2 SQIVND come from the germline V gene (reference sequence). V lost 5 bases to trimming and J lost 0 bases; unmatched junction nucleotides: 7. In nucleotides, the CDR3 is TGTGCCAGTAGTGTGACCGGGACAGACTCCTACGAGCAGTACTTC. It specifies CASSVTGTDSYEQYF.

CDR3 DNA sequence: TGTGCCAGCAGTTTGAGGGACGACGAAAATTCACCCCTCCACTTT. This sequence encodes CASSLRDDENSPLHF. This chain joins TRBV12-3 or TRBV12-4 and TRBJ1-6, with D maybe TRBD1 (5 bases). Trimming shortened V by 3 bases and J by 7 bases, and 13 bases separated the two germline ends. The CDR3 is 15 residues long.

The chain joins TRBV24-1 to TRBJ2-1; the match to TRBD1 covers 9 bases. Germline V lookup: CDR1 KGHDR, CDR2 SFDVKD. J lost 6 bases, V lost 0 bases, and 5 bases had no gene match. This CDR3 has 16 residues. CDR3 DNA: TGTGCCACCAGTGATTTGGGACAGGGGAGAACCAATGAGCAGTTCTTC. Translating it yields CATSDLGQGRTNEQFF.